This T cell receptor (beta chain) was sequenced in a study of T cell clonotyping in hematopoietic cell transplantation. Worth noting for this clone: Its specificity is not known.

The CDR3 sequence is 14 residues long. Germline CDR1 SGDLS, CDR2 YYNGEE. With 4 bases removed from V and 4 bases from J, the gap between germline ends came to 13 bases. The protocol was immunoSEQ multiplex PCR, while the TCRdb copy is restricted to in-frame clones and leaves out a portion. The table lists about 16,000 clones, 85% to 95% of them singletons. Study-wide points: CD4 and CD8 repertoire contributions could not be separated without sorting.

The V gene is TRBV9, the J gene TRBJ2-3; the D gene is possibly TRBD2 (6 bases). This sequence was found in a man aged 35 to 55 in good health. Some clones in this sample may be carry-over from other donors' samples. The sequencing input was peripheral blood mononuclear cells. CDR3 amino acids: CASSPGTWPDTQYF. The DNA for the CDR3 is TGTGCCAGCAGCCCGGGGACTTGGCCAGATACGCAGTATTTT. Using reference TRBV9 and TRBJ2-3 for the parts outside the CDR3, the full variable domain is DSGVTQTPKHLITATGQRVTLRCSPRSGDLSVYWYQQSLDQGLQFLIQYYNGEERAKGNILERFSAQQFPDLHSELNLSSLELGDSALYFCASSPGTWPDTQYFGPGTRLTVL.